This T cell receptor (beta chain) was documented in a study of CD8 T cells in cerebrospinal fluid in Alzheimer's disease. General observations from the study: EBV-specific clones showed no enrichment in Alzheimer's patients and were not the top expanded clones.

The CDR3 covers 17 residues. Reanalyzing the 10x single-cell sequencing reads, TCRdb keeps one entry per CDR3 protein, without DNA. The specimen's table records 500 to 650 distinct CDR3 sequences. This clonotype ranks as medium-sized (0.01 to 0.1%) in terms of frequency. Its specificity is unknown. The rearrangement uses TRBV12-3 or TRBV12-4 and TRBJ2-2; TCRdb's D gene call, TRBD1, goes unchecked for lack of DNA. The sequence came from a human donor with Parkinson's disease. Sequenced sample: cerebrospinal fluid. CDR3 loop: CASSSPGVGTGHGELFF.